This TCR beta chain was recovered during a study of blood T cell repertoires in COVID-19. Whole-study context: Some COVID-19 samples were acute and others convalescent; all came from the United States, Italy and Spain. From T cells, B-cell-depleted T cells, or PBMCs came the material, which was cDNA or gDNA.

Study processing details: Researchers report that nucleated cell counts were estimated from reference gene primer amplification. The data were produced by immunoSEQ multiplex PCR, yet TCRdb's version contains in-frame clones alone and is incomplete. The V and J calls and clone size come from that table; D and trimming were worked out from the DNA. Of more than 95,000 clones in the sample, roughly four fifths were seen once. This TCR came from a man between 50 and 59 years old with acute or convalescent COVID-19. The sequencing input was peripheral blood.

CDR3 bases: TGTGCCAGCAGCTTAATCGAGGGGGCCTACGAGCAGTACTTC. It translates to CASSLIEGAYEQYF. V is TRBV7-8 and J is TRBJ2-7, with D perhaps matching TRBD1 (6 bases). Germline V CDR1 and CDR2: SGHVS, FQNEAQ. The CDR3 has 14 residues. V was pared by 2 bases and J by 2 bases, with 10 bases between.